This entry is about one T cell receptor beta chain. Its antigen is undetermined. The data originate from a study of cytomegalovirus exposure and HLA in healthy donors. Findings of the study overall: It was in a later analysis that TCR association rates were seen to vary by HLA locus, highest for DRB1 and lowest for HLA-C. The study listed approximately 170 cytomegalovirus-associated TCR beta chains. Later analysis associated a missense DCLRE1C variant with TCR beta V- and J-gene trimming. Several of the most significant clusters were apparently associated with common viral pathogens in a later analysis.

The PCR ran on 60 Vbeta and 13 Jbeta primers. Method: immunoSEQ multiplex PCR; TCRdb's copy keeps in-frame clones and lacks some. Of approximately 140,000 clones in the sample, around 75% were seen once. V was cut by 5 bases and J by 4 bases, with 12 bases left in between. The germline V gene encodes CDR1 SGHAT and CDR2 FQNNGV. The CDR3 extends over 13 amino acids. J is TRBJ2-7 and V is TRBV11-2; TRBD1 is a possible D gene (6 bases). Sequencing was done on a sample of PBMCs. The clonotype was recovered from a human donor in good health. The CDR3 DNA reads TGTGCCAGCAGCCCGGAGACAGGATACGAGCAGTACTTC. Its translation is CASSPETGYEQYF.